Listed below are T cell receptor beta chains from one sample, sequenced in a study of early stage breast cancer tumors. Some clones are missing from TCRdb's copy, which holds only in-frame ones; the method was immunoSEQ multiplex PCR. The repertoire includes about 58,000 clones, about 74% of them detected once, and roughly 3.5% sits in the top ten. Source material: blood. All receptors come from a person aged 25 to 40 with breast cancer. The CDR3 runs from the conserved cysteine through the conserved F or W. The D gene is left open where the match is weak. Some rows mark clone size as missing; the rest say once, few, many or name a class of expanded clone.

TRBJ1-1 - - TRBV7-9 TGTGCCAGCTTATTTGGGGTACGGAGCACTGAAGCTTTCTTT CASLFGVRSTEAFF
TRBJ2-5 - - TRBV30 TGTGCCTGGAGTGTACGGGGGAGCCAAGAGACCCAGTACTTC CAWSVRGSQETQYF
TRBJ2-1 - - TRBV21-1 TGTGCCAGCAGCAAAGTTCGACACAATGAGCAGTTCTTC CASSKVRHNEQFF
TRBJ1-1 - - TRBV11-2 TGTGCCAGCAGCGCCTTTACAGGAGATGAAGCTTTCTTT CASSAFTGDEAFF
TRBJ1-2 - - TRBV4-2 TGTGCCAGCAGCCAAGATTCGCGGGACTATGGCTACACCTTC CASSQDSRDYGYTF
TRBJ2-7 - TRBD1 TRBV7-2 TGTGCCAGCAGCTCCCGGACAGGAAACGAGCAGTACTTC CASSSRTGNEQYF
TRBJ1-4 - - TRBV7-9 TGTGCCAGCAGCTTACAGGGCCCCACTAATGAAAAACTGTTTTTT CASSLQGPTNEKLFF
TRBJ2-7 - - TRBV5-6 TGTGCCAGCAGCCGCAACTGGGACGTTCCCCCTTACGAGCAGTACTTC CASSRNWDVPPYEQYF
TRBJ1-2 - - TRBV5-4 TGTGCCAGCAGCTTGTCTCCCCTAGAGGACTATGGCTACACCTTC CASSLSPLEDYGYTF
TRBJ2-7 - TRBD2 TRBV4-1 TGCGCCAGCAGCCAAGATACTAGGGGGACTAGCGGGATGAGCTCCTACGAGCAGTACTTC CASSQDTRGTSGMSSYEQYF
TRBJ2-1 - TRBD1 TRBV6-1 TGTGCCAGCAGTGAAGGCGTGGGGACAGGCGCAACCTACAATGAGCAGTTCTTC CASSEGVGTGATYNEQFF
TRBJ2-1 - TRBD2 TRBV6-1 TGTGCCAGCTACGGGACTAGCGGACACAATGAGCAGTTCTTC CASYGTSGHNEQFF
TRBJ1-5 - - TRBV7-8 TGTGCCAGCAGCTTAGTCTCAGATAGCAATCAGCCCCAGCATTTT CASSLVSDSNQPQHF
TRBJ2-1 - TRBD2 TRBV10-3 TGTGCCATCAGTGAGGGGGGGACTAGCGGGACTAGTGAGCAGTTCTTC CAISEGGTSGTSEQFF
TRBJ2-6 - - TRBV14 TGTGCCAGCAGCCAAGGTCGTATGGGAGGTGTGACTGGGGCCAACGTCCTGACTTTC CASSQGRMGGVTGANVLTF
TRBJ2-3 - - TRBV18 TGTGCCAGCTCACCAGGCGTGATTAGCACAGATACGCAGTATTTT CASSPGVISTDTQYF
TRBJ1-1 - TRBD1 TRBV28 TGTGCCAGCAGTTTGCTACAGGGGGCCTTAGAAGCTTTCTTT CASSLLQGALEAFF
TRBJ2-1 - - TRBV11-3 TGTGCCAGCAGCCTAACAGGCTACAATGAGCAGTTCTTC CASSLTGYNEQFF
TRBJ1-1 - - TRBV7-9 TGTGCCAGCAGCTTAGCCGTAGGGAGAAAGAACACTGAAGCTTTCTTT CASSLAVGRKNTEAFF
TRBJ2-5 - - TRBV2 TGTGCCAGCAAGGTCCAAGAGACCCAGTACTTC CASKVQETQYF
TRBJ2-7 once TRBD1 TRBV7-2 TGTGCCAGCAGCTTACTTACAGGGGCGATGGCCGAGCAGTACTTC CASSLLTGAMAEQYF
TRBJ2-7 - TRBD1 TRBV5-1 TGCGCCAGCAGCTTGATGGTAGGACAGGGTATCGAGCAGTACTTC CASSLMVGQGIEQYF
TRBJ1-2 - - TRBV6-4 TGTGCCAGCAGAACAGACTCGATTGGCTACACCTTC CASRTDSIGYTF
TRBJ1-1 - TRBD1 TRBV30 TGTGCCTGGAGTGGCGGGACAGGGGGGCGGAACACTGAAGCTTTCTTT CAWSGGTGGRNTEAFF
TRBJ2-1 once TRBD2 TRBV18 TGTGCCAGCTCAACTAGCGGGAGAGGGTACAATGAGCAGTTCTTC CASSTSGRGYNEQFF
TRBJ1-6 few TRBD1 TRBV7-3 TGTGCCAGCAGCCCGGGACAGGGCGTTTCACCCCTCCACTTT CASSPGQGVSPLHF